This TCR beta chain was recovered during a study of blood T cell repertoires in COVID-19. As for the study in general: The analysed material was cDNA or gDNA that came from T cells, B-cell-depleted T cells, or PBMCs.

This clone was observed once. The CDR3 is 15 residues long. Germline-derived CDR1 and CDR2 are LNHDA and SQIVND (reference sequence). V was clipped by 6 bases and J by 7 bases; unmatched bases: 12. TCRdb's copy holds only in-frame clones and misses some; the assay was immunoSEQ multiplex PCR. The table records hundreds of thousands of clones, around nine tenths of them present only once. Sequenced: peripheral blood. V usage is TRBV19 and J usage is TRBJ1-5; TRBD1 agrees at 7 bases. The sequence was obtained from an older man with acute or convalescent COVID-19. Here the CDR3 DNA reads TGTGCCAGTAGCCTGGGGACAGCGCTTGGGCAGCCCCAGCATTTT. Encoded protein: CASSLGTALGQPQHF.